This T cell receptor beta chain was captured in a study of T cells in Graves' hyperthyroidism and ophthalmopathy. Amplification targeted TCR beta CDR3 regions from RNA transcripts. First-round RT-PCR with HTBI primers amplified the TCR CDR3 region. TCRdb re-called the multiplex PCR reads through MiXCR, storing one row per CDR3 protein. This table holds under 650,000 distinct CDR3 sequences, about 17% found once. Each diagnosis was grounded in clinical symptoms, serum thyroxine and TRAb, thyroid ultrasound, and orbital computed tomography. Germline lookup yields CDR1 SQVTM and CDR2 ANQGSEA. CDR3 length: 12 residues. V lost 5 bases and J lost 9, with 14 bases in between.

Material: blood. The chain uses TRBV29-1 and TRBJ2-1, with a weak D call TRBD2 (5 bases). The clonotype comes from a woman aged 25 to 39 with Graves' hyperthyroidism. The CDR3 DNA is TGCAGCGTTCCTCTAGCTACCGGTGAGCAGTTCTTC. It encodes CSVPLATGEQFF.